One TCR beta chain is described in this entry. Its antigen remains unidentified. At one end the junction does not follow the germline gene, possibly because of a read error. The CDR3 loop spans 16 amino acids. CDR1 SGHAT and CDR2 FQNNGV come from the germline V gene. A modified ARM-PCR protocol with three rounds of nested PCR amplified TCRbeta. One entry per CDR3 protein results from TCRdb running MiXCR on the multiplex PCR reads. The repertoire has 220,000 or so distinct CDR3 sequences, 60% to 85% of them found once; the top ten carry 25%. RNA was extracted from bulk tissue without any cell sorting. The data originate from a study of tumor and adjacent non-tumor tissue in lung cancer. Study at large: Stage I to III disease affected about nine men and roughly five women aged about 31 to 80.

General study points: Higher tumor TCR diversity was associated with shorter survival. Compared with tumor, normal lung showed significantly lower TCR diversity.

The receptor's source is a man aged 55 to 70 with non-small cell lung cancer. The material sequenced was lung tumor tissue. The gene calls are TRBV11-2 and TRBJ2-5; D may be TRBD2 (6 bases). The CDR3 DNA follows: TGTGCCAGTAGCTCCACAATGGGGAGGCCAAAGGAGATCCAGTACTTC. Translation: CASSSTMGRPKEIQYF.